Listed below are T cell receptor beta chains from one sample, sequenced in a study of memory CD4+ T cells and cytomegalovirus serostatus. The assay was immunoSEQ multiplex PCR, and TCRdb's table has in-frame clones only and misses some. The sample has about 56,000 clones; about 80% are singletons. The sample was memory CD4+ T cells from blood. These receptors were collected from an adult in good health and CMV-seropositive. Each CDR3 is given with its conserved first and last residue. Fields, in order: V gene, J gene, D gene, clone size, CDR3 protein, CDR3 DNA. The D gene is left open where the match is weak. Size is omitted from some rows. Given values are once, few, many or a class for expanded clones.

v_gene: TRBV5-4; j_gene: TRBJ1-2; d_gene: TRBD1; abundance: .; CDR3aa: CASSPAPGGYGYTF; CDR3nt: TGTGCCAGCAGCCCAGCTCCAGGGGGATATGGCTACACCTTC
v_gene: TRBV5-4; j_gene: TRBJ2-3; d_gene: .; abundance: .; CDR3aa: CASSPDGRVDTQYF; CDR3nt: TGTGCCAGCAGCCCGGACGGGCGGGTGGATACGCAGTATTTT
v_gene: TRBV2; j_gene: TRBJ2-2; d_gene: .; abundance: few; CDR3aa: CATSGDGGELFF; CDR3nt: TGTGCCACCTCAGGGGACGGCGGGGAGCTGTTTTTT
v_gene: TRBV5-4; j_gene: TRBJ1-1; d_gene: .; abundance: few; CDR3aa: CASSSALGDTEAFF; CDR3nt: TGTGCCAGCAGCTCTGCTTTGGGAGACACTGAAGCTTTCTTT
v_gene: TRBV28; j_gene: TRBJ1-2; d_gene: .; abundance: .; CDR3aa: CAGQNQGGHYGYTF; CDR3nt: TGTGCCGGTCAGAACCAGGGAGGCCACTATGGCTACACCTTC
v_gene: TRBV10-3; j_gene: TRBJ2-3; d_gene: .; abundance: .; CDR3aa: CAISDSIGTQYF; CDR3nt: TGTGCCATCAGTGACTCGATCGGTACGCAGTATTTT
v_gene: TRBV11-3; j_gene: TRBJ2-3; d_gene: TRBD2; abundance: .; CDR3aa: CASSLDLAGPSDTQYF; CDR3nt: TGTGCCAGCAGCTTAGACCTAGCGGGTCCCTCGGATACGCAGTATTTT
v_gene: TRBV5-6; j_gene: TRBJ1-2; d_gene: TRBD1; abundance: .; CDR3aa: CASSGGTGSRGDGYTF; CDR3nt: TGTGCCAGCAGCGGCGGGACAGGCTCCCGGGGGGACGGCTACACCTTC
v_gene: TRBV11-2; j_gene: TRBJ2-3; d_gene: TRBD2; abundance: .; CDR3aa: CASSSTERERFNPTDTQYF; CDR3nt: TGTGCCAGCAGCTCTACCGAGCGGGAGCGTTTTAACCCCACAGATACGCAGTATTTT
v_gene: TRBV27; j_gene: TRBJ1-5; d_gene: .; abundance: .; CDR3aa: CASRTRNQPQHF; CDR3nt: TGTGCCAGCAGGACAAGGAATCAGCCCCAGCATTTT
v_gene: TRBV2; j_gene: TRBJ2-1; d_gene: .; abundance: few; CDR3aa: CASSERESSYNEQFF; CDR3nt: TGTGCCAGCAGTGAACGGGAGAGCTCCTACAATGAGCAGTTCTTC
v_gene: TRBV19; j_gene: TRBJ1-2; d_gene: TRBD1; abundance: .; CDR3aa: CASSRQGQNYGYTF; CDR3nt: TGTGCCAGCTCCCGACAGGGCCAAAACTATGGCTACACCTTC
v_gene: TRBV5-6; j_gene: TRBJ1-2; d_gene: .; abundance: .; CDR3aa: CASSFGAWDGYTF; CDR3nt: TGTGCCAGCAGCTTCGGGGCCTGGGATGGCTACACCTTC
v_gene: TRBV7-2; j_gene: TRBJ2-7; d_gene: .; abundance: .; CDR3aa: CASSLDTGKVYEQYF; CDR3nt: TGTGCCAGCAGCTTAGATACAGGGAAGGTCTACGAGCAGTACTTC
v_gene: TRBV9; j_gene: TRBJ2-1; d_gene: .; abundance: .; CDR3aa: CASSVAGADPLYNEQFF; CDR3nt: TGTGCCAGCAGCGTAGCTGGGGCAGACCCCCTCTACAATGAGCAGTTCTTC
v_gene: TRBV4-1; j_gene: TRBJ1-5; d_gene: .; abundance: .; CDR3aa: CASSQVGAQQPQHF; CDR3nt: TGCGCCAGCAGCCAAGTAGGCGCACAGCAGCCCCAGCATTTT
v_gene: TRBV28; j_gene: TRBJ2-7; d_gene: .; abundance: .; CDR3aa: CASSQNGGLLFAGQYF; CDR3nt: TGTGCCAGCAGTCAAAACGGGGGGCTCCTTTTTGCAGGGCAGTACTTC
v_gene: TRBV2; j_gene: TRBJ1-3; d_gene: .; abundance: .; CDR3aa: CASSGGRLSGNTIYF; CDR3nt: TGTGCCAGCAGTGGAGGCCGCCTCTCTGGAAACACCATATATTTT
v_gene: TRBV11-2; j_gene: TRBJ2-5; d_gene: .; abundance: .; CDR3aa: CASSLDGGDRRETQYF; CDR3nt: TGTGCCAGCAGCTTAGATGGGGGAGACAGACGAGAGACCCAGTACTTC
v_gene: TRBV30; j_gene: TRBJ2-3; d_gene: .; abundance: .; CDR3aa: CAWSDPFRGMVGTQYF; CDR3nt: TGTGCCTGGAGTGACCCCTTTCGGGGGATGGTCGGTACGCAGTATTTT
v_gene: TRBV7-9; j_gene: TRBJ1-3; d_gene: .; abundance: .; CDR3aa: CASSPVSLTGGPGNTIYF; CDR3nt: TGTGCCAGCAGCCCGGTTTCCCTGACAGGCGGCCCTGGAAACACCATATATTTT
v_gene: TRBV7-3; j_gene: TRBJ2-3; d_gene: .; abundance: .; CDR3aa: CASSLFGGTSTDTQYF; CDR3nt: TGTGCCAGCAGCTTATTTGGTGGAACTAGCACAGATACGCAGTATTTT
v_gene: TRBV4-3; j_gene: TRBJ1-3; d_gene: .; abundance: .; CDR3aa: CASSQDTGYGNTIYF; CDR3nt: TGCGCCAGCAGCCAAGATACAGGGTATGGAAACACCATATATTTT
v_gene: TRBV4-2; j_gene: TRBJ2-5; d_gene: .; abundance: .; CDR3aa: CASSATAGPVVETQYF; CDR3nt: TGTGCCAGCAGCGCCACAGCTGGCCCCGTCGTGGAGACCCAGTACTTC
v_gene: TRBV19; j_gene: TRBJ1-1; d_gene: .; abundance: .; CDR3aa: CASSIVAGDTEAFF; CDR3nt: TGTGCCAGTAGTATTGTGGCTGGGGACACTGAAGCTTTCTTT
v_gene: TRBV4-3; j_gene: TRBJ2-4; d_gene: .; abundance: .; CDR3aa: CASSQVVNLAKNIQYF; CDR3nt: TGCGCCAGCAGCCAGGTAGTGAACTTAGCCAAAAACATTCAGTACTTC
v_gene: TRBV5-1; j_gene: TRBJ2-4; d_gene: TRBD1; abundance: .; CDR3aa: CASSPNDRANIQYF; CDR3nt: TGCGCCAGCAGCCCCAACGACAGGGCAAACATTCAGTACTTC
v_gene: TRBV19; j_gene: TRBJ2-5; d_gene: TRBD2; abundance: .; CDR3aa: CASSVASGTGETQYF; CDR3nt: TGTGCCAGTAGCGTCGCTAGCGGAACGGGAGAGACCCAGTACTTC
v_gene: TRBV5-4; j_gene: TRBJ2-1; d_gene: .; abundance: few; CDR3aa: CASSLGQGSYNEQFF; CDR3nt: TGTGCCAGCAGCTTGGGGCAAGGCAGTTACAATGAGCAGTTCTTC
v_gene: TRBV30; j_gene: TRBJ2-6; d_gene: TRBD1; abundance: .; CDR3aa: CAQGQGFSGANVLTF; CDR3nt: TGTGCCCAAGGACAGGGCTTCTCTGGGGCCAACGTCCTGACTTTC
v_gene: TRBV6-6; j_gene: TRBJ1-5; d_gene: .; abundance: .; CDR3aa: CASSYSKGNKDQPQHF; CDR3nt: TGTGCCAGCAGTTACTCGAAGGGGAACAAGGATCAGCCCCAGCATTTT
v_gene: TRBV9; j_gene: TRBJ2-2; d_gene: .; abundance: .; CDR3aa: CASSVRADRTGELFF; CDR3nt: TGTGCCAGCAGCGTACGTGCGGACCGCACCGGGGAGCTGTTTTTT
v_gene: TRBV13; j_gene: TRBJ1-4; d_gene: .; abundance: few; CDR3aa: CASSPGQTRLFF; CDR3nt: TGTGCCAGCAGCCCCGGACAGACGAGGCTGTTTTTT
v_gene: TRBV6-5; j_gene: TRBJ1-4; d_gene: .; abundance: .; CDR3aa: CASSITATNEKLFF; CDR3nt: TGTGCCAGCAGTATCACTGCAACTAATGAAAAACTGTTTTTT
v_gene: TRBV11-2; j_gene: TRBJ2-7; d_gene: TRBD2; abundance: .; CDR3aa: CASSLALISGSRVYEQYF; CDR3nt: TGTGCCAGCAGCTTAGCCCTTATTAGCGGGAGCAGAGTGTACGAGCAGTACTTC
v_gene: TRBV10-3; j_gene: TRBJ2-1; d_gene: .; abundance: few; CDR3aa: CAIRRGRGMNEQFF; CDR3nt: TGTGCCATCAGGAGGGGAAGGGGGATGAATGAGCAGTTCTTC
v_gene: TRBV5-4; j_gene: TRBJ2-1; d_gene: TRBD2; abundance: .; CDR3aa: CASSLTGGLNNEQFF; CDR3nt: TGTGCCAGCAGCTTGACGGGAGGGCTGAACAATGAGCAGTTCTTC
v_gene: TRBV11-2; j_gene: TRBJ1-1; d_gene: .; abundance: .; CDR3aa: CASSLGQVNTEAFF; CDR3nt: TGTGCCAGCAGCTTAGGTCAGGTAAACACTGAAGCTTTCTTT
v_gene: TRBV19; j_gene: TRBJ2-6; d_gene: .; abundance: .; CDR3aa: CASEGSGANVLTF; CDR3nt: TGTGCCTCGGAGGGCTCTGGGGCCAACGTCCTGACTTTC
v_gene: TRBV2; j_gene: TRBJ2-5; d_gene: TRBD2; abundance: .; CDR3aa: CASSGTSGVPRGETQYF; CDR3nt: TGTGCCAGCAGTGGGACTAGCGGGGTCCCGAGGGGAGAGACCCAGTACTTC
v_gene: TRBV18; j_gene: TRBJ2-2; d_gene: .; abundance: .; CDR3aa: CASSGMSSNTGELFF; CDR3nt: TGTGCCAGCTCGGGGATGTCCTCGAACACCGGGGAGCTGTTTTTT
v_gene: TRBV30; j_gene: TRBJ2-1; d_gene: TRBD2; abundance: .; CDR3aa: CAWSGTGTSATSYNEQFF; CDR3nt: TGTGCCTGGAGTGGGACTGGGACTAGCGCCACGAGCTACAATGAGCAGTTCTTC
v_gene: TRBV6-1; j_gene: TRBJ1-1; d_gene: .; abundance: .; CDR3aa: CASSKRVLEHTEAFF; CDR3nt: TGTGCCAGCAGTAAACGGGTCTTGGAACACACTGAAGCTTTCTTT
v_gene: TRBV5-6; j_gene: TRBJ1-2; d_gene: .; abundance: .; CDR3aa: CASSLVLGSPSGYTF; CDR3nt: TGTGCCAGCAGCTTGGTGCTGGGGAGCCCTTCCGGCTACACCTTC
v_gene: TRBV30; j_gene: TRBJ1-5; d_gene: TRBD1; abundance: .; CDR3aa: CAWSRQGTQPQHF; CDR3nt: TGTGCCTGGAGTCGACAGGGTACCCAGCCCCAGCATTTT
v_gene: TRBV4-3; j_gene: TRBJ2-3; d_gene: TRBD2; abundance: .; CDR3aa: CASSQGWGGRRIDTQYF; CDR3nt: TGCGCCAGCAGCCAGGGGTGGGGCGGGAGGAGGATAGATACGCAGTATTTT
v_gene: TRBV25-1; j_gene: TRBJ2-5; d_gene: .; abundance: .; CDR3aa: CASSEGSLSYQETQYF; CDR3nt: TGTGCCAGCAGTGAAGGCTCATTATCGTACCAAGAGACCCAGTACTTC
v_gene: TRBV11-2; j_gene: TRBJ2-2; d_gene: .; abundance: .; CDR3aa: CASSFFRSGELFF; CDR3nt: TGTGCCAGCAGCTTTTTTCGGTCCGGGGAGCTGTTTTTT
v_gene: TRBV9; j_gene: TRBJ1-2; d_gene: TRBD1; abundance: .; CDR3aa: CASSALGQGGYGYTF; CDR3nt: TGTGCCAGCAGCGCCTTGGGACAGGGGGGTTATGGCTACACCTTC
v_gene: TRBV5-1; j_gene: TRBJ1-2; d_gene: TRBD1; abundance: few; CDR3aa: CASSRDRVSGYTF; CDR3nt: TGCGCCAGCAGCCGGGACAGGGTCTCTGGCTACACCTTC
v_gene: TRBV28; j_gene: TRBJ2-5; d_gene: .; abundance: .; CDR3aa: CASSPPGPKGETQYF; CDR3nt: TGTGCCAGCAGTCCGCCAGGTCCTAAGGGAGAGACCCAGTACTTC
v_gene: TRBV5-6; j_gene: TRBJ2-1; d_gene: .; abundance: .; CDR3aa: CASSLGGIYNEQFF; CDR3nt: TGTGCCAGCAGCTTGGGGGGGATCTACAATGAGCAGTTCTTC
v_gene: TRBV19; j_gene: TRBJ1-5; d_gene: .; abundance: .; CDR3aa: CASSRKWGSQHF; CDR3nt: TGTGCCAGTAGTCGAAAATGGGGCTCCCAGCATTTT
v_gene: TRBV7-3; j_gene: TRBJ1-2; d_gene: .; abundance: .; CDR3aa: CASSLDPLNYGYTF; CDR3nt: TGTGCCAGCAGCTTAGATCCGTTGAACTATGGCTACACCTTC